This is a list of T cell receptor beta chains from one sample in a study of shared clonotypes between healthy human individuals. Assay used: immunoSEQ multiplex PCR; TCRdb lists only in-frame clones, some missing. The sample lists 530,000 or so clones, roughly 85% occurring once. The sequenced material came from PBMCs. All receptors come from a woman in her thirties or forties in good health. Some clones in this sample may be carry-over from other donors' samples. Both conserved end residues are part of each CDR3. The D gene is left open where the match is weak. A row's size may be missing; if present it is once, few, many or a size class.

TRBV14	TRBJ1-4	-	TRBD1	CASSQQQGTTGELFF	TGTGCCAGCAGCCAACAACAGGGGACCACGGGAGAACTGTTTTTT
TRBV7-9	TRBJ2-2	-	-	CASNIGAGELFF	TGTGCCAGCAACATCGGAGCCGGGGAGCTGTTTTTT
TRBV19	TRBJ1-1	many	-	CATQDFPNTEAFF	TGTGCCACCCAGGACTTTCCGAACACTGAAGCTTTCTTT
TRBV11-2	TRBJ2-3	-	-	CASSLTGLALDTQYF	TGTGCCAGCAGCCTCACAGGGCTCGCCCTTGATACGCAGTATTTT
TRBV10-2	TRBJ2-6	-	-	CASSVSVTGSGANVLTF	TGCGCCAGCAGTGTAAGTGTTACAGGCTCTGGGGCCAACGTCCTGACTTTC
TRBV28	TRBJ2-1	-	TRBD1	CASSLVDRDDNEQFF	TGTGCCAGCAGCTTAGTTGACAGGGATGATAATGAGCAGTTCTTC
TRBV5-6	TRBJ2-3	-	TRBD1	CASSEPGQGAPAQYF	TGTGCCAGCAGCGAACCGGGACAGGGGGCCCCGGCGCAGTATTTT
TRBV28	TRBJ2-7	-	-	CASSILISYEQYF	TGTGCCAGCAGTATTCTAATCTCCTACGAGCAGTACTTC
TRBV7-3	TRBJ2-1	-	TRBD2	CASSSTSAYNYNEQFF	TGTGCCAGCAGCTCTACTAGCGCCTACAACTACAATGAGCAGTTCTTC
TRBV2	TRBJ2-5	few	-	CASKQETQYF	TGTGCCAGCAAACAAGAGACCCAGTACTTC
TRBV20-1	TRBJ1-2	many	-	CSASPGASGTF	TGCAGTGCTAGTCCGGGCGCCTCGGGCACCTTC
TRBV10-2	TRBJ2-1	-	TRBD2	CASSESTLAGRDEQFF	TGCGCCAGCAGTGAGTCGACGCTAGCGGGAAGAGATGAGCAGTTCTTC
TRBV5-6	TRBJ2-7	once	TRBD1	CASSPRGQGPSEQYF	TGTGCCAGCAGCCCGCGCGGACAGGGACCTTCCGAGCAGTACTTC
TRBV18	TRBJ1-3	few	-	CASSLDNRSGNTIYF	TGTGCCAGCTCACTGGACAATCGATCGGGAAACACCATATATTTT
TRBV6-1	TRBJ2-6	-	-	CATSDSGANVLTF	TGTGCCACCTCAGACTCTGGGGCCAACGTCCTGACTTTC
TRBV5-1	TRBJ2-1	-	-	CASSLGTDYSYNEQFF	TGCGCCAGCAGCTTGGGGACGGACTATTCCTACAATGAGCAGTTCTTC
TRBV7-2	TRBJ1-6	-	-	CASSSIWDSPLHF	TGTGCCAGCAGCTCCATCTGGGATTCACCCCTCCACTTT
TRBV9	TRBJ2-7	-	TRBD2	CASSDGLATAHIYEQYF	TGTGCCAGCAGCGACGGACTAGCGACAGCCCATATCTACGAGCAGTACTTC
TRBV5-1	TRBJ2-5	-	TRBD1	CASSPYRGSQETQYF	TGCGCCAGCAGCCCTTACAGGGGGAGTCAAGAGACCCAGTACTTC
TRBV7-2	TRBJ2-3	-	-	CASSSRLNTQYF	TGTGCCAGCAGCTCCCGGTTGAATACGCAGTATTTT
TRBV28	TRBJ2-5	once	TRBD1	CASRWTGSKETQYF	TGTGCCAGCAGATGGACAGGGTCGAAAGAGACCCAGTACTTC
TRBV9	TRBJ1-5	-	-	CASSEGGGNQPQHF	TGTGCCAGCAGCGAGGGAGGTGGCAATCAGCCCCAGCATTTT
TRBV7-9	TRBJ1-2	-	-	CASSAPGLSYGYTF	TGTGCCAGCAGCGCCCCGGGCCTCTCCTATGGCTACACCTTC
TRBV29-1	TRBJ1-2	-	TRBD1	CSVKGQVDGYTF	TGCAGCGTAAAGGGACAGGTAGATGGCTACACCTTC
TRBV4-1	TRBJ2-2	-	-	CASSYGTNTGELFF	TGCGCCAGCAGCTACGGGACTAACACCGGGGAGCTGTTTTTT
TRBV11-2	TRBJ2-1	-	-	CASSLDLGGNEQFF	TGTGCCAGCAGCTTAGATCTCGGGGGAAATGAGCAGTTCTTC
TRBV5-1	TRBJ1-1	-	-	CASSLNLGGNTEAFF	TGCGCCAGCAGCCTCAACCTGGGGGGGAACACTGAAGCTTTCTTT
TRBV6-1	TRBJ2-7	many	TRBD2	CASKVGGGSYEQYF	TGTGCCAGCAAGGTCGGCGGCGGGAGCTACGAGCAGTACTTC